What follows describes a single T cell receptor (beta chain). Per the germline V gene, CDR1 is MNHEY and CDR2 is SMNVEV (reference sequence). J gave up 5 bases and V 5 bases, and 9 bases lay outside the gene matches. The CDR3 contains 15 residues. This record belongs to a study of cytomegalovirus exposure and HLA in healthy donors. The study ran its PCR with 60 Vbeta and 13 Jbeta primers. Profiling relied on immunoSEQ multiplex PCR, and the TCRdb table lists in-frame clones only, not all of them. Seen here are more than 200,000 clones, about 80% observed once, and the top ten hold just over 1.4%. V usage is TRBV27 and J usage is TRBJ2-1, with TRBD1 matching 7 bases. This sequence originates from a girl under 18 in good health and CMV-seronegative. The sequenced material came from PBMCs. As DNA, the CDR3 is TGTGCCAGCAGTCCCCGACCCACAGGGGACAATGAGCAGTTCTTC. This gives the protein CASSPRPTGDNEQFF.